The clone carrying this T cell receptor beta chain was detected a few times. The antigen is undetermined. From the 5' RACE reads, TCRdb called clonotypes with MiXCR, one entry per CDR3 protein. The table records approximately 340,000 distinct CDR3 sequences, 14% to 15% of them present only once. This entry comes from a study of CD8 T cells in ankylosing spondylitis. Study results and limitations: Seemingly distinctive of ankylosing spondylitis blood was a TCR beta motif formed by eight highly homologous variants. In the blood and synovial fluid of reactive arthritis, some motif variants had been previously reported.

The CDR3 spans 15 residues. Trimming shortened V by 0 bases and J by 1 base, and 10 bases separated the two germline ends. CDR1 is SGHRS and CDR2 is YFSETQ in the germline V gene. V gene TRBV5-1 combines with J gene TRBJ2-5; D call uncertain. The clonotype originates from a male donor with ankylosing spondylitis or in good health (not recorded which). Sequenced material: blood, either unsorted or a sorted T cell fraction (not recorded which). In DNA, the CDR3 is TGCGCCAGCAGCTTGGTTGCGCGAAGCCAAGAGACCCAGTACTTC. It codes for CASSLVARSQETQYF.